Each of the 8 T cell receptor beta chains below was sequenced from the same sample in a study of T-cell reconstitution after alpha-beta-depleted transplantation in children. Unique molecular identifiers were used in preparing the TCRbeta library. TCRdb independently ran MiXCR on the PCR reads; one entry per CDR3 protein. The data hold about 1,000,000 distinct CDR3 sequences, with under 30% observed a single time. The input for sequencing was PBMCs, mostly from graft donor cells, taken 360 days after TCRalphabeta/CD19-depleted stem cell transplant. The origin of the receptors is a boy younger than two who had a stem cell transplant for SCID, so the T cells may come from the graft donor.

This clonotype was seen a handful of times. This chain connects TRBV6-1 to TRBJ1-5; 8 bases agree with TRBD1. Per germline, CDR1 MNHNS and CDR2 SASEGT. The CDR3 runs 15 residues. Trimming at V came to 6 bases and at J to 5 bases, leaving 9 bases not matched to a gene. CDR3 loop: CASSPDRVLDQPQHF. CDR3 coding DNA: TGTGCCAGCAGCCCGGACAGGGTGTTAGATCAGCCCCAGCATTTT.

As to this clonotype: A read error may account for a junction end that differs from germline. V gene TRBV3-1 combines with J gene TRBJ1-4; D gene unclear. The CDR3 is made up of 13 amino acids. The germline CDR1 and CDR2 sequences are LGHDT and YNNKEL (reference sequence). CDR3 region: CGSSLHPNEKLFF. The CDR3 DNA follows: TGTGGCAGCAGCCTCCACCCTAATGAAAAACTGTTTTTT.

In nucleotides, the CDR3 is TGTGCCAGCAGCCAAGATGTCAACCTTATGGAAGCTTTCTTT. This translates into CASSQDVNLMEAFF. V is TRBV3-1 and J is TRBJ1-1; D uncertain. V was pared by 0 bases and J by 8 bases, with 13 bases between. Germline loops: CDR1 LGHDT, CDR2 YNNKEL (reference sequence). CDR3 length equals 14 residues.

The rearrangement uses TRBV3-1 and TRBJ1-2; no clear D. Germline V gives CDR1 LGHDT, CDR2 YNNKEL (reference sequence). The V and J ends lost 3 bases and 4 bases respectively, with 18 bases between them. The CDR3 runs 16 residues. Written as DNA, the CDR3 is TGTGCCAGCAGCCAGGACCTCTTTGGGGAGATCTATGGCTACACCTTC. Amino acid sequence: CASSQDLFGEIYGYTF.

This chain joins TRBV12-3 or TRBV12-4 and TRBJ1-1, with a possible D match to TRBD1 (5 bases). Trimming took 5 bases from V and 0 from J, leaving 16 bases between them. CDR3 length equals 16 residues. CDR3 nucleotides: TGTGCCAGCAGTCCCAGGCAGGGAGCTCTGAACACTGAAGCTTTCTTT. This encodes CASSPRQGALNTEAFF.

There are a few counts of this clonotype. The rearrangement joins TRBV20-1 to TRBJ2-1, with D uncertain. The length of the CDR3 is 15 residues. The V and J ends lost 8 bases and 5 bases respectively, with 22 bases between them. CDR1 and CDR2 (germline): DFQATT, SNEGSKA (reference sequence). CDR3 sequence (DNA): TGCAGTTACCCCCGCTCGACGACCAACAACAATGAGCAGTTCTTC. It translates to CSYPRSTTNNNEQFF.

The table lists this clonotype with a few counts. V and J are TRBV12-3 or TRBV12-4 and TRBJ2-1; D assignment may be TRBD1 or TRBD2 (5 bases each). The CDR3 contains 10 residues. Trimming took 8 bases from V and 10 from J, leaving 9 bases between them. This CDR3 reads CASREGEQFF. The CDR3 DNA sequence: TGTGCCAGCCGCGAGGGGGAGCAGTTCTTC.

This clonotype has a count of ten or more. CDR3 sequence reads: CAIKEGKGYTEAFF. CDR3 nucleotide sequence: TGTGCCATCAAAGAGGGCAAGGGATACACTGAAGCTTTCTTT. The V and J genes are TRBV10-3 and TRBJ1-1; no clear D. This CDR3 has 14 residues. The germline gives CDR1 ENHRY, CDR2 SYGVKD. V lost 7 bases and J 3 bases, leaving 15 bases between the germline ends.